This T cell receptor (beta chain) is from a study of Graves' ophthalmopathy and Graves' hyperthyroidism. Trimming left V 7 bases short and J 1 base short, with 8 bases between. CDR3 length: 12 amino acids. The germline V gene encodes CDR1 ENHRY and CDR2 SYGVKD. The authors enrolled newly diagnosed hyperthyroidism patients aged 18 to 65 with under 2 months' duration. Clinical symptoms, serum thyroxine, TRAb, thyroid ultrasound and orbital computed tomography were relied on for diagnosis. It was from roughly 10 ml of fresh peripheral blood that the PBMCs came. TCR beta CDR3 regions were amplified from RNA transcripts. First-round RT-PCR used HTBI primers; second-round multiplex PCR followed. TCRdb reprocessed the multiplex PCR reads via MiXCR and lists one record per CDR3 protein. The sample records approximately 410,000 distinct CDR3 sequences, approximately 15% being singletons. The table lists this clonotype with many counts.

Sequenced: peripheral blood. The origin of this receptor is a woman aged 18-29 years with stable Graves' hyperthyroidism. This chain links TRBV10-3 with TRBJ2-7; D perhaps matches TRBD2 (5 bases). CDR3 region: CAITRGSYEQYF. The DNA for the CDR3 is TGTGCCATCACGAGAGGGTCCTACGAGCAGTACTTC.